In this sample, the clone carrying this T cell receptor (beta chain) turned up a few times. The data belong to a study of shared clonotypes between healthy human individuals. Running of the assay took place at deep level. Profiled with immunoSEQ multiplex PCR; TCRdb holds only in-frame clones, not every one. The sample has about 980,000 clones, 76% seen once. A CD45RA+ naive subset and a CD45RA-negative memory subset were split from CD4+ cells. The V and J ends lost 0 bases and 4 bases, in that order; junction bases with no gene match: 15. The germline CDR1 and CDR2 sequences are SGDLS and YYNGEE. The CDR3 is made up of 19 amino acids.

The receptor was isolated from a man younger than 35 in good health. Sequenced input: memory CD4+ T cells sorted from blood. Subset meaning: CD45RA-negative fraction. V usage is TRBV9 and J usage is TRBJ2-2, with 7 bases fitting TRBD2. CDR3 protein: CASSVGRTVAGRVTGELFF. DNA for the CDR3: TGTGCCAGCAGCGTAGGAAGAACCGTGGCAGGGAGGGTCACCGGGGAGCTGTTTTTT.